This T cell receptor (beta chain) emerged from a study of T cells in Graves' hyperthyroidism and ophthalmopathy. Study-level points and caveats: The model made its ophthalmopathy prediction, and onset followed a median 6.5 months later.

Patients aged 18 to 65 had newly diagnosed hyperthyroidism of under 2 months' duration. Per the germline V gene, CDR1 is SGHRS and CDR2 is YFSETQ. V was clipped by 3 bases and J by 4 bases, with 17 bases between them. The CDR3 covers 15 residues. Comments on this clonotype: Its antigen is still unknown.

Amplification of TCR beta CDR3 regions was performed using RNA transcripts as template. The HTBI primer set drove a first-round RT-PCR of the TCR CDR3. TCRdb used MiXCR to reprocess the multiplex PCR reads, holding one entry per CDR3 protein. This table holds about 710,000 distinct CDR3 sequences, about a sixth found once. The clonotype was recovered from a young man with Graves' hyperthyroidism. The rearrangement links TRBV5-1 to TRBJ2-7; D possibly corresponds to TRBD1 (6 bases). Sequencing was done on a sample of blood. The CDR3 reads CASSSLRQGRYEQYF. The DNA for the CDR3 is TGCGCCAGCAGCTCCTTGCGGCAGGGGAGATACGAGCAGTACTTC.